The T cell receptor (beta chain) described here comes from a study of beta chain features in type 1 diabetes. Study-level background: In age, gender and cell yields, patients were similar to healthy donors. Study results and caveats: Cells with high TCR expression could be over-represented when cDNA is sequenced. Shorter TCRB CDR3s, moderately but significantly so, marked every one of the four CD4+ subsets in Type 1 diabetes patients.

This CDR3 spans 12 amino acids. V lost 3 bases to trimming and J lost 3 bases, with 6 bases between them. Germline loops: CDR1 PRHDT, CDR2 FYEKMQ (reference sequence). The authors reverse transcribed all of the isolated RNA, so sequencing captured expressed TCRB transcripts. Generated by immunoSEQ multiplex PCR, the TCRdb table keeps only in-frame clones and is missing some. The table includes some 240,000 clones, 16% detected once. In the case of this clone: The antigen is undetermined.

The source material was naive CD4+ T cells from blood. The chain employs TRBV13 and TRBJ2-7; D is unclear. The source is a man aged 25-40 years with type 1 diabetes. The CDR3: CASSFPRYEQYF. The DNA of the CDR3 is TGTGCCAGCAGCTTCCCCCGCTACGAGCAGTACTTC. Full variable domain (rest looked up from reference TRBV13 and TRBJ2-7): AAGVIQSPRHLIKEKRETATLKCYPIPRHDTVYWYQQGPGQDPQFLISFYEKMQSDKGSIPDRFSAQQFSDYHSELNMSSLELGDSALYFCASSFPRYEQYFGPGTRLTVT.